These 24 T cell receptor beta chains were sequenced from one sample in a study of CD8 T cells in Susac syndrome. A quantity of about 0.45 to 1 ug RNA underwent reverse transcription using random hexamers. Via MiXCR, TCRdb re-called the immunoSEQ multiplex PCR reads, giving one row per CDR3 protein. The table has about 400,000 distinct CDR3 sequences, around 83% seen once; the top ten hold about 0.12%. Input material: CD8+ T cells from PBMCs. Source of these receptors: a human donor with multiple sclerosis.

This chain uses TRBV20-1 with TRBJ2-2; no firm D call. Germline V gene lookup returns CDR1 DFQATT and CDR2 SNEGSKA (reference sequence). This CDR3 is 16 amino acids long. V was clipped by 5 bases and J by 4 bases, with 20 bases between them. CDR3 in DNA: TGCAGTGCTCCAAAAATAGGAGTGGAAGGCACCGGGGAGCTGTTTTTT. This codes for CSAPKIGVEGTGELFF.

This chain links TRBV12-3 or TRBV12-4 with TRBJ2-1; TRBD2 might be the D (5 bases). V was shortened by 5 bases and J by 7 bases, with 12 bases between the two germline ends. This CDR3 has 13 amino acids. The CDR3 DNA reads TGTGCCAGCAGTGCCGAGGGCAGAAATGAGCAGTTCTTC. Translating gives CASSAEGRNEQFF.

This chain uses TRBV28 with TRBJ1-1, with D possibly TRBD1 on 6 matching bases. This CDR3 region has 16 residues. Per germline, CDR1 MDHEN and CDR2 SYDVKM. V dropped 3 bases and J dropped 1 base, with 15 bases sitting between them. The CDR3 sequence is CASSLVQGIGNTEAFF. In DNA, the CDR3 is TGTGCCAGCAGTTTGGTTCAGGGGATAGGGAACACTGAAGCTTTCTTT.

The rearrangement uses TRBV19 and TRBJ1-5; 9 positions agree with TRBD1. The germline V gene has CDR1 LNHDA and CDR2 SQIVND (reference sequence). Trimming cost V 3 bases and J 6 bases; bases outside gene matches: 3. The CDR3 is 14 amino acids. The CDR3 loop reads CASSIMTGGQPQHF. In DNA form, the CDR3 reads TGTGCCAGTAGTATCATGACAGGGGGTCAGCCCCAGCATTTT.

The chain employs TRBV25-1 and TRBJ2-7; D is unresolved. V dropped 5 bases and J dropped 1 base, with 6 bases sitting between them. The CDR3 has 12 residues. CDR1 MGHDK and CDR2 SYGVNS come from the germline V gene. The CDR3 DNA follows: TGTGCCAGCAGTCGCGGTTCCTACGAGCAGTACTTC. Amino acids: CASSRGSYEQYF.

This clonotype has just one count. CDR3: CSVAGESDTQYF. The CDR3 DNA follows: TGCAGCGTAGCGGGAGAGTCGGATACGCAGTATTTT. The V gene is TRBV29-1, the J gene TRBJ2-3, with 8 bases aligning to TRBD2. Per the germline V gene, CDR1 is SQVTM and CDR2 is ANQGSEA. Germline trimming cut 6 bases from V and 6 bases from J; bases unmatched to any gene: 5. This CDR3 is 12 amino acids long.

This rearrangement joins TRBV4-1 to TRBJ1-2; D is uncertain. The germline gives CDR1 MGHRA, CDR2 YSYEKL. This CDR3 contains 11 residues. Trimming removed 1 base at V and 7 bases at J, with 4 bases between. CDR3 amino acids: CASSQGGGYTF. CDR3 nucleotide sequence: TGCGCCAGCAGCCAAGGGGGTGGCTACACCTTC.

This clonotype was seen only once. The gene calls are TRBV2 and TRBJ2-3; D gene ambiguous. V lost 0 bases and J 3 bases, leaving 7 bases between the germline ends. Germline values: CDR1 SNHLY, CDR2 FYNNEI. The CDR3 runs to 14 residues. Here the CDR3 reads CASSEAPGTDTQYF. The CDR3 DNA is TGTGCCAGCAGTGAAGCACCCGGGACAGATACGCAGTATTTT.

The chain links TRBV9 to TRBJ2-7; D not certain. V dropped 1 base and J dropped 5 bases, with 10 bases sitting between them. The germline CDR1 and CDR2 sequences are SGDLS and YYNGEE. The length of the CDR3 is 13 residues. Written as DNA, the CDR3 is TGTGCCAGCAGCGTAACCGGAACACACGAGCAGTACTTC. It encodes CASSVTGTHEQYF. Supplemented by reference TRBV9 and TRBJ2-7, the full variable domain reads DSGVTQTPKHLITATGQRVTLRCSPRSGDLSVYWYQQSLDQGLQFLIQYYNGEERAKGNILERFSAQQFPDLHSELNLSSLELGDSALYFCASSVTGTHEQYFGPGTRLTVT.

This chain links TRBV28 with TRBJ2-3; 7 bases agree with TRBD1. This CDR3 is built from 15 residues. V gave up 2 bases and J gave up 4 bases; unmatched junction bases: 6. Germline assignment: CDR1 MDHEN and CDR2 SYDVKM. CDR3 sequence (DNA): TGTGCCAGCAGTTTAGTGCAGGGGGTCCCAGATACGCAGTATTTT. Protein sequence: CASSLVQGVPDTQYF.

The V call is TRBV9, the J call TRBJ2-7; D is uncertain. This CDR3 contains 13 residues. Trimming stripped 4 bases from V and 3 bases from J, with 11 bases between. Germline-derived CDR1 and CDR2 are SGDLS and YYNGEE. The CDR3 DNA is TGTGCCAGCAGCCCCCGGCCGGTCTACGAGCAGTACTTC. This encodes CASSPRPVYEQYF.

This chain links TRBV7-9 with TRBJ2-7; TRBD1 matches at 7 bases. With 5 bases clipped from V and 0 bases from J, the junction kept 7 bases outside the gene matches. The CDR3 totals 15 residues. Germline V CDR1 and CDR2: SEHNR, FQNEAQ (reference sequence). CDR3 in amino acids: CASSPLDRISYEQYF. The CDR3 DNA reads TGTGCCAGCAGCCCCTTGGACAGGATCTCCTACGAGCAGTACTTC.

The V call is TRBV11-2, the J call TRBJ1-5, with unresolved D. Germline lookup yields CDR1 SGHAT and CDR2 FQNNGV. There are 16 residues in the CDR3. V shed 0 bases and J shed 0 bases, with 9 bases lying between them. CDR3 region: CASSLDEGYSNQPQHF. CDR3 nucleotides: TGTGCCAGCAGCTTAGATGAGGGTTATAGCAATCAGCCCCAGCATTTT.

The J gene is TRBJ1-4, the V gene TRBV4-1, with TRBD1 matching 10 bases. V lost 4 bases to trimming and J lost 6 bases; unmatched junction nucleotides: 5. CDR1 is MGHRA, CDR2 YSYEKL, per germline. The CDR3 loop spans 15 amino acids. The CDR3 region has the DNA TGCGCCAGCAGCCTAACCGGGACAGGGGATGAAAAACTGTTTTTT. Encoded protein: CASSLTGTGDEKLFF.

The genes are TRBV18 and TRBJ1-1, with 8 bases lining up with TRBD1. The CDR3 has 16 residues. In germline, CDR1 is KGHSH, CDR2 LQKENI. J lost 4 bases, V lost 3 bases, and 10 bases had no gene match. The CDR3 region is CASSPSDRAIGTEAFF. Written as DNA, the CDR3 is TGTGCCAGCTCACCGTCGGACAGGGCAATCGGCACTGAAGCTTTCTTT.

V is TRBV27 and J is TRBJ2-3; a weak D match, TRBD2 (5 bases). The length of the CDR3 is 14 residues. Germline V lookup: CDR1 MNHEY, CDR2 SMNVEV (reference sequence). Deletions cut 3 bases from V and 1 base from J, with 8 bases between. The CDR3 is CASSFLEGTDTQYF. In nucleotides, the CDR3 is TGTGCCAGCAGTTTCCTGGAGGGCACAGATACGCAGTATTTT.

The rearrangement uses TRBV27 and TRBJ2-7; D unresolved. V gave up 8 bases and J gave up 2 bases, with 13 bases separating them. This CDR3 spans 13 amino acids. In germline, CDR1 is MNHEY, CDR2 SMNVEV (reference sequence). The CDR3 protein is CASGVTDTYEQYF. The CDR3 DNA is TGTGCCAGCGGCGTGACGGATACCTACGAGCAGTACTTC.

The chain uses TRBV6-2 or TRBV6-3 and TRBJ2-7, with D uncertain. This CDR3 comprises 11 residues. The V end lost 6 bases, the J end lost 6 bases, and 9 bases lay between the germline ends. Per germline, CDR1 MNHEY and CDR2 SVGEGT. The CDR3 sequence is CASRGSPEQYF. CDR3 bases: TGTGCCAGCAGGGGGTCCCCCGAGCAGTACTTC.

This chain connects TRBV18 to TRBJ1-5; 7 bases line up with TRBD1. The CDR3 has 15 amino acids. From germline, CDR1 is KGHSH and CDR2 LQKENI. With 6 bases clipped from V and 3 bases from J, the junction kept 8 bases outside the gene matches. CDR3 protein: CASSPQGQHNQPQHF. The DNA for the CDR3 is TGTGCCAGCTCGCCGCAGGGACAGCACAATCAGCCCCAGCATTTT. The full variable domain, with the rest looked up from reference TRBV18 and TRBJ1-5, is NAGVMQNPRHLVRRRGQEARLRCSPMKGHSHVYWYRQLPEEGLKFMVYLQKENIIDESGMPKERFSAEFPKEGPSILRIQQVVRGDSAAYFCASSPQGQHNQPQHFGDGTRLSIL.

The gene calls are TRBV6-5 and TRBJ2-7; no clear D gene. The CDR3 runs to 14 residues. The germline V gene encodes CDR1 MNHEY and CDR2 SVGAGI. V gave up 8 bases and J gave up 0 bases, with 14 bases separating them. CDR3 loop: CASVQPSISYEQYF. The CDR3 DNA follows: TGTGCCAGCGTACAGCCATCCATCTCCTACGAGCAGTACTTC.

The chain's CDR3 is CASSYSHGYTF. The CDR3 DNA follows: TGTGCCAGCAGTTACTCGCATGGCTACACCTTC. The chain is built from TRBV6-2 or TRBV6-3 and TRBJ1-2; D gene uncertain. The CDR3 runs 11 residues. V gave up 0 bases and J gave up 6 bases, with 2 bases separating them. Germline V gene sequence: CDR1 MNHEY, CDR2 SVGEGT.

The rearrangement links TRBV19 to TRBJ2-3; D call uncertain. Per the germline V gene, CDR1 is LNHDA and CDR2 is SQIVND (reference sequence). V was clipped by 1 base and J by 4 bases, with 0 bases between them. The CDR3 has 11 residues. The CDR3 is CASSIADTQYF. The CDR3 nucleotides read TGTGCCAGTAGTATAGCAGATACGCAGTATTTT.

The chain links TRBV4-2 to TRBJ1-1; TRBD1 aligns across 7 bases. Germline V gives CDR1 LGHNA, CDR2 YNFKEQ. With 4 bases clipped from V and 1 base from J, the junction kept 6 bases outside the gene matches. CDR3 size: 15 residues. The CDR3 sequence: CASSPTGAGNTEAFF. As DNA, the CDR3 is TGTGCCAGCAGCCCCACAGGGGCGGGGAACACTGAAGCTTTCTTT.

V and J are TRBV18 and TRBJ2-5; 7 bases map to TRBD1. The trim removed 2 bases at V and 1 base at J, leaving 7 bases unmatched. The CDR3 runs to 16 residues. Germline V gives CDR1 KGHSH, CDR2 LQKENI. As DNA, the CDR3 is TGTGCCAGCTCACCAAAGGGGGCTTCACCCCAAGAGACCCAGTACTTC. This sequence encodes CASSPKGASPQETQYF.